In its sample, the clone carrying this T cell receptor beta chain was seen a few times. Antigen specificity is unknown. Produced via immunoSEQ multiplex PCR; TCRdb's table is partial and in-frame only. The data hold tens of thousands of clones, with about 88% observed a single time. These data come from a study of T cell responses to AZD1222 COVID-19 vaccine. Study-wide points: Dominant CD4 TCR responses targeted spike regions 160-218 and 743-854.

Per germline, CDR1 MRHNA and CDR2 SNTAGT. V lost 0 bases, J lost 4 bases, and 9 bases lay in between. The CDR3 spans 14 residues. The rearrangement uses TRBV6-4 and TRBJ1-2; D is unresolved. The material was peripheral blood, obtained 28 days after the second AZD1222 dose. This clonotype was sampled from an adult who received the AZD1222 COVID-19 vaccine. The DNA for the CDR3 is TGTGCCAGCAGTGACTCGGGTACGGGCTATGGCTACACCTTC. Translating it yields CASSDSGTGYGYTF.